This entry concerns a single T cell receptor beta chain. This clone is a singleton in its sample. Its antigen remains undetermined. No base quality values were provided; no much bigger clone lies one nucleotide off. The germline V end is reduced by 7 bases and the J end by 6 bases; junction bases left unmatched: 14. CDR1 and CDR2, looked up from the germline V gene, are MNHEY and SVGAGI. The CDR3 covers 15 residues, taking in both the cysteine and the phenylalanine. Here the CDR3 DNA is all that survives: 45 bases in frame from base 1. The ViraFEST assay stimulated PBMC with viral peptide pools and then used TCR sequencing to identify antigen-specific CD4+ T cell clonotypes by expansion. After less than eleven days of culture, CD4+ T cells were isolated with the EasySep CD4+ T cell isolation kit. Each participant received two doses of an mRNA SARS-CoV-2 vaccine, either BNT162b2 or mRNA-1273. Negative nucleocapsid antibody results before and after vaccination confirmed that the healthy vaccine recipients had no prior SARS-CoV-2 infection. Each well held more than 1.5 million PBMC cultured in IMDM containing approximately 5% human AB serum, 10 IU/ml IL-2 and gentamicin, along with 8 to 10 ug/ml peptides. On days 3 and 7, half of the culture medium was replaced with fresh IL-2-containing medium. Each peptide stimulation condition was cultured in triplicate wells unless otherwise noted. Using Ficoll-Paque Plus gradient centrifugation, PBMC were separated from whole blood and then either used fresh or cryopreserved at -140C. Overlapping peptide pools spanned the spike proteins of SARS-CoV-2 and the common cold coronaviruses HCoV-NL63, HCoV-OC43 and HCoV-229E. The QIAamp micro DNA kit was used to extract genomic DNA from the cultured CD4+ T cells.

These data belong to a study of vaccination effects on CD4 cells after COVID-19 (dated by TCRdb to 2022 to 2024). Regarding the research as a whole: Across the study, the median time from the second dose to post-vaccine sampling was 72 days (range 14 to 241). SARS-CoV-2 spike-specific CD4+ TCR repertoires were compared before and after mRNA vaccination in COVID-19 convalescent patients and in infection-naive vaccine recipients. A total of 10 COVID-19 convalescent patients and a handful of SARS-CoV-2-naive healthy vaccine recipients were included in the full study. The Oncomine TCR Beta short-read assay on an Illumina iSeq 100 was used to sequence cultures from other donors in the study.

What the study reported, not specific to this receptor: Only a small number of convalescent patients were included, and no early post-infection timepoints were available, which limited the study. Among healthy vaccine recipients, nearly all vaccine-induced clones were SARS-CoV-2 mono-reactive, and only 1 of 255 was cross-reactive with common cold coronaviruses. Clones induced by infection and clones induced by vaccination both contracted markedly at late timepoints after vaccination, which fits with T cell responses waning over time.

The library was produced with the immunoSEQ multiplex PCR assay. DNA from the CD4+ T cells that had been cultured and isolated underwent TCR beta CDR3 sequencing. As for how the authors treated the data: The analysis removed non-productive TCR sequences, trimmed reads to the CDR3 region, and retained only CDR3s that were 7 or more amino acids long. Antigen-specific clonotypes were identified using the MANAFEST web app by comparison of expansion in peptide wells against reference cultures. Positive clones required FDR<0.05 expansion versus reference and all other wells, odds ratio above 5, and frequency above 0.1% in two replicate wells. A clonotype was called cross-reactive if it was significantly expanded both in SARS-CoV-2 spike wells and in at least one common cold coronavirus spike condition. Using the stringdist R package, CDR3 similarity was measured by Levenshtein distance, and unrooted trees were constructed with ape in R 3.6.1. The table comes from immuneACCESS by way of TCRdb, which keeps in-frame sequences with V and J called. Part of the clones is missing from these tables; in studies checked, under half for an unresolved V gene and the rest for unknown reasons. V and J calls and clone size are copied from that table; D and trimming were computed from the DNA. In this sample the table shows around 24,000 clones, roughly 80% of which occur a single time. Roughly a quarter of the sample comes from the top ten.

The source material was CD4+ T cells from PBMCs cultured with HCoV-NL63 spike peptides, sampled after COVID-19 vaccination. The cell subset or site tag for this specimen amounts to: HCoV-NL63 spike overlapping peptide pool stimulation. This sequence originates from a human donor who received a COVID-19 vaccine. The V and J segments used are TRBV6-5 and TRBJ2-7; TRBD2 agrees with 8 junctional bases. The sequenced DNA is TGTGCCAGCACCCCAACACGGGGGGGCCTCTTCGAGCAGTACTTC. Its protein product is CASTPTRGGLFEQYF.